The 5 T cell receptor beta chains given below trace back to one sample, sequenced in a study of Graves' ophthalmopathy and Graves' hyperthyroidism. Using RNA transcripts, the TCR beta CDR3 regions were amplified. HTBI primers were used in a first-round RT-PCR, which preceded a second-round multiplex PCR. From the multiplex PCR reads, TCRdb called clonotypes with MiXCR, one entry per CDR3 protein. Of around 1,200,000 distinct CDR3 sequences listed, approximately 35% are singletons. Sequencing input: peripheral blood or thyroid tissue (not recorded which). These receptor sequences come from an adult man with Graves' hyperthyroidism.

The chain couples TRBV2 to TRBJ1-5; D is uncertain. The V gene lost 5 bases and the J gene lost 2 bases, with 13 bases spanning the gap. The CDR3 extends over 15 amino acids. Germline CDR1 is SNHLY and CDR2 is FYNNEI. CDR3 sequence reads: CASSFFGDGNQPQHF. The DNA of the CDR3 is TGTGCCAGCAGTTTTTTCGGGGATGGCAATCAGCCCCAGCATTTT.

This clonotype appeared a few times. The V and J genes are TRBV6-5 and TRBJ2-7; D uncertain. The CDR3 covers 15 residues. V was pared by 5 bases and J by 2 bases, with 16 bases between. Germline V lookup: CDR1 MNHEY, CDR2 SVGAGI. CDR3 bases: TGTGCCAGCAGTCAACAGCCCTCGGAAGCCTACGAGCAGTACTTC. It translates to CASSQQPSEAYEQYF.

This clonotype was counted ten times or more. The chain joins TRBV25-1 to TRBJ1-4, with D unresolved. V was shortened by 8 bases and J by 5 bases, with 12 bases between the two germline ends. Germline V gives CDR1 MGHDK, CDR2 SYGVNS. CDR3 length equals 13 residues. As DNA, the CDR3 is TGTGCCAGCCACAAATCGCTCAATGAAAAACTGTTTTTT. It codes for CASHKSLNEKLFF.

In this sample, this clonotype turned up many times. This chain uses TRBV15 with TRBJ1-4; D is unclear. The CDR3 spans 12 residues. Trimming stripped 1 base from V and 7 bases from J, with 4 bases between. Germline CDR1 reads LNHNV; CDR2 reads YYDKDF (reference sequence). The DNA for the CDR3 is TGTGCCACCAGCAGAGGCGGTGAAAAACTGTTTTTT. Its translation: CATSRGGEKLFF.

The table lists this clonotype with many counts. The chain joins TRBV11-1 to TRBJ1-1, with 7 bases fitting TRBD1. Germline V gives CDR1 SGHAT, CDR2 FQDESV (reference sequence). V was pared by 5 bases and J by 8 bases, with 5 bases of the junction left unmatched. The CDR3 runs 12 residues. The chain's CDR3 is CASSRTGDEAFF. CDR3 DNA sequence: TGTGCCAGCAGCCGTACAGGGGACGAAGCTTTCTTT.